This TCR beta chain was retrieved from a study of T cells in localized non-small cell lung cancer. On this clone itself: Its antigen is still unknown.

Sequencing used immunoSEQ multiplex PCR; TCRdb keeps in-frame clones, though not all of them. This sample has around 940 clones, with 24% found just once. Regarding the study as a whole: Because sequencing included only one region (of the tumor), heterogeneity remains possible. Uninvolved adjacent lung had higher T cell clonality than tumor and all other tissues.

The V gene lost 5 bases and the J gene lost 9 bases, with 20 bases spanning the gap. There are 15 residues in the CDR3. Germline V gene data show CDR1 as MRHNA and CDR2 as SNTAGT. The sequence was collected from a man between 40 and 75 years old with stage I squamous cell lung carcinoma. Sequences were derived from normal lung tissue next to the tumor, sampled before any cancer treatment. The chain employs TRBV6-4 and TRBJ2-1, with TRBD2 as a possible D gene (7 bases). The CDR3 sequence: CASSYGWGGRSEQFF. The CDR3 nucleotides are TGTGCCAGCAGTTACGGATGGGGGGGCCGCAGTGAGCAGTTCTTC.